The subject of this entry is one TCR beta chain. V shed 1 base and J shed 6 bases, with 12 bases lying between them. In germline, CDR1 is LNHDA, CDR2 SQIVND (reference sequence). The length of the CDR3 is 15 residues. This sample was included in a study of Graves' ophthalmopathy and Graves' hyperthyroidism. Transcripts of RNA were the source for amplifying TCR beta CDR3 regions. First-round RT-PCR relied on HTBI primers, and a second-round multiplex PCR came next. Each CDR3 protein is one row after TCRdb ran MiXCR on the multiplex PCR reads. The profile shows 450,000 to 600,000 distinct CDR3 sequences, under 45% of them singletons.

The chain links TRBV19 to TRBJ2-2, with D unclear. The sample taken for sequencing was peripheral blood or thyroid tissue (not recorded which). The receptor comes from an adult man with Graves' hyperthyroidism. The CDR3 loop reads CASSIVAGSSGELFF. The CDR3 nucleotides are TGTGCCAGTAGTATAGTGGCAGGTTCATCCGGGGAGCTGTTTTTT.